This T cell receptor beta chain was obtained from a study of identical twins. The CDR3 contains 14 residues. Deletions cut 6 bases from V and 5 bases from J, with 14 bases between. Germline V gives CDR1 SGHRS, CDR2 YFSETQ. Using its own MiXCR run on the 5' RACE reads, TCRdb lists one record per CDR3 protein. Found here are about 530,000 distinct CDR3 sequences, around 15% of them singletons; the top ten hold about 0.47%. These data are also associated with another study on yellow fever vaccine responses in identical twins.

Input material: CD4+ T cells sorted from blood. The receptor was derived from a woman in her late teens or twenties in good health. The rearrangement links TRBV5-1 to TRBJ1-4; D not certain. Written as DNA, the CDR3 is TGCGCCAGCAAGACGGCTCCGGGAAATGAAAAACTGTTTTTT. This translates into CASKTAPGNEKLFF.